What follows is one T cell receptor beta chain and its context. Its antigen is currently unknown. TCRdb's table, derived via immunoSEQ multiplex PCR, lists solely in-frame clones and lacks some. The data contain roughly 38,000 clones, roughly three quarters of them singletons. This sample was taken from a study of a mutant IDH1 vaccine in newly diagnosed glioma. The wider study: Of the patients given treatment, roughly 62% were male and about 40% were female, and a mean age of roughly 40 years was recorded. Former treatment meant radiotherapy, temozolomide, or both; the majority had gotten both.

Points from the study as a whole: Seemingly, pseudoprogression had no relation to changes in the top peripheral T cell clonotypes.

Sample time point: baseline, week 1 (first vaccination visit). Treatment meaning: pre-vaccination baseline after standard-of-care therapy. Donor tumors were new WHO grade 3 or 4 IDH1-mutant, ATRX-lost astrocytomas. Germline lookup yields CDR1 LGHNA and CDR2 YNFKEQ. V lost 1 base, J lost 1 base, and 9 bases lay in between. The CDR3 has 15 residues. This receptor was identified in a man aged 35 to 55 with glioma. Some clones in this sample may be carry-over from other donors' samples. The V call is TRBV4-2, the J call TRBJ2-3, with a tentative D call TRBD2 (5 bases). The material sequenced was PBMCs, taken from a glioma patient treated with radiotherapy, temozolomide or both. CDR3 sequence reads: CASSQVRSGTDTQYF. DNA of the CDR3: TGTGCCAGCAGCCAAGTGCGTAGCGGCACAGATACGCAGTATTTT.